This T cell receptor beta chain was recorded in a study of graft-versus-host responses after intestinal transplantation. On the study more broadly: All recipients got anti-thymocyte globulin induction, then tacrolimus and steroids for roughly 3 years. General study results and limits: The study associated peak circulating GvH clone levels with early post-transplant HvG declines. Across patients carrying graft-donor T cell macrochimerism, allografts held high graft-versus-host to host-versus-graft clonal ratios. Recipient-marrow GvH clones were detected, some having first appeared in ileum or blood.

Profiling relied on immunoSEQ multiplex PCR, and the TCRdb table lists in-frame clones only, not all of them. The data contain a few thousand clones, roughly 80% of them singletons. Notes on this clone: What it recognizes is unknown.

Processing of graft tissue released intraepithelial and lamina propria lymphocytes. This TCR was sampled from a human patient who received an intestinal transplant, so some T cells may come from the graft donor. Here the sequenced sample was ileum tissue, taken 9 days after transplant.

For the CDR3, the DNA is TGCGCCAGCAGCCAAGATCGTGGGCAGGGAGAGGGAGAGACCCAGTACTTC. This gives the protein CASSQDRGQGEGETQYF. The V call is TRBV4-1, the J call TRBJ2-5; D is possibly TRBD1 or TRBD2 (5 bases each). The CDR3 covers 17 residues. Germline V gene lookup returns CDR1 MGHRA and CDR2 YSYEKL. Trimming removed 0 bases at V and 4 bases at J, with 18 bases between.